This record looks at one T cell receptor beta chain sequence and its context. This sample was taken from a study of T cell changes during pregnancy in multiple sclerosis. Assay: immunoSEQ multiplex PCR; the TCRdb copy retains only in-frame clones and omits some. The sample lists about 41,000 clones, 80% to 90% occurring once. CDR3 size: 17 residues. The ends were cut back, 0 bases at V and 4 bases at J, with 15 bases in the middle. Germline CDR1 reads SGHTA; CDR2 reads FQGNSA. This specimen was CD4+ T cells from peripheral blood mononuclear cells, taken in the first trimester of pregnancy. This chain links TRBV7-2 with TRBJ2-2; the D gene is possibly TRBD2 (6 bases). This TCR was sampled from a female donor with multiple sclerosis, enrolled in a pregnancy study. CDR3 DNA sequence: TGTGCCAGCAGCTTAGCGCTAACCCTAGCGATCACCGGGGAGCTGTTTTTT. It codes for CASSLALTLAITGELFF.